The clone carrying this TCR beta chain was picked up a small number of times. Its antigen is still unknown. CDR1 and CDR2 from the germline V gene are MNHEY and SVGEGT. The J segment lost 7 bases and the V segment lost 6 bases, leaving 9 bases of the junction unmatched. The CDR3 totals 15 residues. These data come from a study of T cell repertoires in cytomegalovirus infection. About the study: From public TCR beta signatures came an indication of both CMV infection and matching HLA type. Study-wide points: Carriers of CMV plus the relevant HLA were identified by cumulative public TCR beta family frequency.

TCRdb recomputed calls from the reads with MiXCR, one row per CDR3 protein. The repertoire includes some 320,000 distinct CDR3 sequences, 25% to 35% of them detected once, and 15% to 25% sits in the top ten. Sample: cultured PBMCs, taken from culture after CMV antigen stimulation. This clonotype originated in a human donor in good health (CMV status not recorded). Some clones in this sample may be carry-over from other donors' samples. This chain connects TRBV6-2 or TRBV6-3 to TRBJ2-1; 10 nucleotides align to TRBD2. The CDR3 region is CASSAAGGPRNEQFF. The CDR3 coding sequence is TGTGCCAGCAGCGCAGCGGGGGGGCCGAGGAATGAGCAGTTCTTC.